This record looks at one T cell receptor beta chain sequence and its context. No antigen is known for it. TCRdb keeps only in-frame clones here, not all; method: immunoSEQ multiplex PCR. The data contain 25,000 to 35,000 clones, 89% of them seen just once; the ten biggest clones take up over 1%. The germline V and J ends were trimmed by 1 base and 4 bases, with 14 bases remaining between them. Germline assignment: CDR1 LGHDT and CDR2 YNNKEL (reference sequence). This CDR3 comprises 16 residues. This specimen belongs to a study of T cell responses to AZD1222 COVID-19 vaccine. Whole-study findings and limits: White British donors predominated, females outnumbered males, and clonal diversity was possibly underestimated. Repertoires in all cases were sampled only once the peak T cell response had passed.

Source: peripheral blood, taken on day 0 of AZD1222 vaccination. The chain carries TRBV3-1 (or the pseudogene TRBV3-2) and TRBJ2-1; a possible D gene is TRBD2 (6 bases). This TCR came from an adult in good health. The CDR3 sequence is CASSQGWGETYNEQFF. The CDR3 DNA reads TGTGCCAGCAGCCAAGGGTGGGGGGAGACGTACAATGAGCAGTTCTTC.